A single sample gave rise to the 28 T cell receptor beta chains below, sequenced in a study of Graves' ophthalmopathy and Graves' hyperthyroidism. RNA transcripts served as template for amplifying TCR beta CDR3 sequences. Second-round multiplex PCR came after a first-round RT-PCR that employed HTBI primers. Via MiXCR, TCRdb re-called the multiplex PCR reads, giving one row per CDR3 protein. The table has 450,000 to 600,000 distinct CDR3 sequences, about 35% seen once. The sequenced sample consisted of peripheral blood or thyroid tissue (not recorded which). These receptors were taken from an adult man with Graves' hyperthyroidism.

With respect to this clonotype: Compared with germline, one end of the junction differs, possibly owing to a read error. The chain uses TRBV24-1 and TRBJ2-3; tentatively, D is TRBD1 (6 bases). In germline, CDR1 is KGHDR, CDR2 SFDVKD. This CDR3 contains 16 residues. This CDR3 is CTTSDSGARLMDTQYF. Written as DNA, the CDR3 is TGTACCACCAGTGACTCAGGGGCGAGGTTGATGGATACGCAGTATTTT.

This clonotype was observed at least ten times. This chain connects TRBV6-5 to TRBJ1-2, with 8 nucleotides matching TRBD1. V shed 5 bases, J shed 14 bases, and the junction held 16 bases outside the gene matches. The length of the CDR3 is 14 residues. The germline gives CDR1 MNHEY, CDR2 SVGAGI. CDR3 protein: CASSTSGTGDFFTF. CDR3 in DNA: TGTGCCAGCAGTACCTCTGGGACAGGTGACTTCTTTACCTTC.

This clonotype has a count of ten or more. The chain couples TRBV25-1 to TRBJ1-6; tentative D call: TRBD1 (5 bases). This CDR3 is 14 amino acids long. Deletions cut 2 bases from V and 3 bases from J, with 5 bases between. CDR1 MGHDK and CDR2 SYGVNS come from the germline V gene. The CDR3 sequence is CASSERGYNSPLHF. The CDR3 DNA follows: TGTGCCAGCAGTGAAAGGGGCTATAATTCACCCCTCCACTTT.

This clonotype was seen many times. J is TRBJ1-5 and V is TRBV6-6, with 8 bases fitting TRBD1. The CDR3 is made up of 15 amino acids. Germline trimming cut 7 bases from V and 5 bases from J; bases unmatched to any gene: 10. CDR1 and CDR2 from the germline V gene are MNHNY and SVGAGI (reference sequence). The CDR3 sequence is CASTPADRVYQPQHF. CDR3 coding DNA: TGTGCCAGCACCCCTGCGGACAGGGTTTATCAGCCCCAGCATTTT.

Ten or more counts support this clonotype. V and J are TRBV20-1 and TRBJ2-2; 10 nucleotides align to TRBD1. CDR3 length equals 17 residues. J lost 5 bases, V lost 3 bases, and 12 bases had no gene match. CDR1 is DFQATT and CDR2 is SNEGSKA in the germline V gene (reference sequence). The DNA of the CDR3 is TGCAGTGCTAGCCCCGCGACAGGGGGCGTAGGTACCGGGGAGCTGTTTTTT. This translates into CSASPATGGVGTGELFF.

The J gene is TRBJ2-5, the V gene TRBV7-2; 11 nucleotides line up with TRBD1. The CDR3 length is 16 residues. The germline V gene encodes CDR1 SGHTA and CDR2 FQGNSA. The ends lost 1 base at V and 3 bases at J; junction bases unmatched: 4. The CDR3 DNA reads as TGTGCCAGCAGCTTAGTGCGGACAGGGGGCGAAGAGACCCAGTACTTC. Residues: CASSLVRTGGEETQYF.

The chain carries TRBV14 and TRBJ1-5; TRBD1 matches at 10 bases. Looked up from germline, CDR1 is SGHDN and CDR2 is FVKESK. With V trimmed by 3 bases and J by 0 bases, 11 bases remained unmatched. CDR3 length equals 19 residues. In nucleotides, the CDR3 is TGTGCCAGCAGCCACCAGCCGGGACAGGGGATGAGTAGCAATCAGCCCCAGCATTTT. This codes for CASSHQPGQGMSSNQPQHF.

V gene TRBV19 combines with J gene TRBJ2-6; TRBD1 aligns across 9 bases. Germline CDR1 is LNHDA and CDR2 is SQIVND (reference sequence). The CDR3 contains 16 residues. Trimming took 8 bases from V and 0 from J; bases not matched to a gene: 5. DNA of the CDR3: TGTGCCAGTTTAGGGACAGGGCGCTCTGGGGCCAACGTCCTGACTTTC. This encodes CASLGTGRSGANVLTF.

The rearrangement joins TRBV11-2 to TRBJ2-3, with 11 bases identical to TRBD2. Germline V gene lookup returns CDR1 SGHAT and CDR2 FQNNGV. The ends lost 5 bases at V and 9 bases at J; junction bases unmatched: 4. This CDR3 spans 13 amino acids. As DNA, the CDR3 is TGTGCCAGCAGCCAACTAGCGGGAGTGACGCAGTATTTT. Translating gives CASSQLAGVTQYF.

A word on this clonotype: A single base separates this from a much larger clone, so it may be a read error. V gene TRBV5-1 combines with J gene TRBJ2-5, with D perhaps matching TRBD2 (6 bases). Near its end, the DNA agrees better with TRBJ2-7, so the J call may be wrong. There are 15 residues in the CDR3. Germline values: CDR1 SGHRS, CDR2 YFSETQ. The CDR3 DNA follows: TGCGCCAGCAGCGGGGGGAGCACCGCAAACTACGAGCAGTACTTC. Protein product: CASSGGSTANYEQYF.

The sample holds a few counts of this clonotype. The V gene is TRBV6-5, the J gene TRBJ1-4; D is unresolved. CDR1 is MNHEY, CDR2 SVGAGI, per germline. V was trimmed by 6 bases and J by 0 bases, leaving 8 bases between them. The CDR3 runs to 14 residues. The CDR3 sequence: CASRKDATNEKLFF. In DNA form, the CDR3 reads TGTGCCAGCAGGAAAGATGCAACTAATGAAAAACTGTTTTTT.

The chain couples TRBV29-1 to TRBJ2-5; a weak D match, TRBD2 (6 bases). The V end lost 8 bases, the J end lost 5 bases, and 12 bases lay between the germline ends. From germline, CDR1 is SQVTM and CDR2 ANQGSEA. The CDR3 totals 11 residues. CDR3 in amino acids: CSLTRLETQYF. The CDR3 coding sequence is TGCAGCCTGACTAGGCTGGAGACCCAGTACTTC. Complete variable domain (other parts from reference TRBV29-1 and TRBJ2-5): SAVISQKPSRDICQRGTSLTIQCQVDSQVTMMFWYRQQPGQSLTLIATANQGSEATYESGFVIDKFPISRPNLTFSTLTVSNMSPEDSSIYLCSLTRLETQYFGPGTRLLVL.

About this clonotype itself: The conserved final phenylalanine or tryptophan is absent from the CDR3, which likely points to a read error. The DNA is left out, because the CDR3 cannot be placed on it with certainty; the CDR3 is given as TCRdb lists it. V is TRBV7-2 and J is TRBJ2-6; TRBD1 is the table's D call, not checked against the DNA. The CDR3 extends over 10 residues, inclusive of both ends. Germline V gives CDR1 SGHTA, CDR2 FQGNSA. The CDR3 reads CASSPTPGTS.

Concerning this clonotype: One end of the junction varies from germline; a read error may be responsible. The CDR3, as DNA: TGTGCCGGCAGTTTCGGACAGGGCAACACTGAAGCTTTCTTT. It is translated as CAGSFGQGNTEAFF. V and J are TRBV7-9 and TRBJ1-1; 8 bases match TRBD1. The CDR3 loop spans 14 amino acids. Germline V gene lookup returns CDR1 SEHNR and CDR2 FQNEAQ (reference sequence).

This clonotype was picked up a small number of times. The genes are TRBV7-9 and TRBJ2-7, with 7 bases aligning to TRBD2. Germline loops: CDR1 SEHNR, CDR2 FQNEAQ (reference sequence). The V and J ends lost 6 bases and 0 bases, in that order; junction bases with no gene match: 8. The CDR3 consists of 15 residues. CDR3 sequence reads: CASSDGGSRSYEQYF. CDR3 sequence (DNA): TGTGCCAGCAGTGACGGCGGGAGTCGCTCCTACGAGCAGTACTTC. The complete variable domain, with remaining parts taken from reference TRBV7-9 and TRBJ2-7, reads DTGVSQNPRHKITKRGQNVTFRCDPISEHNRLYWYRQTLGQGPEFLTYFQNEAQLEKSRLLSDRFSAERPKGSFSTLEIQRTEQGDSAMYLCASSDGGSRSYEQYFGPGTRLTVT.

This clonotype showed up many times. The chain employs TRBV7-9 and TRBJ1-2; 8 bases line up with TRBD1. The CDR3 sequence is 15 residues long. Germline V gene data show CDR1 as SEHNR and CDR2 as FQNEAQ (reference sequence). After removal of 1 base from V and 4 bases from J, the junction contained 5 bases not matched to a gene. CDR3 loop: CASSLGPGQVYGYTF. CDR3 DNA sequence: TGTGCCAGCAGCTTAGGCCCGGGACAGGTCTATGGCTACACCTTC.

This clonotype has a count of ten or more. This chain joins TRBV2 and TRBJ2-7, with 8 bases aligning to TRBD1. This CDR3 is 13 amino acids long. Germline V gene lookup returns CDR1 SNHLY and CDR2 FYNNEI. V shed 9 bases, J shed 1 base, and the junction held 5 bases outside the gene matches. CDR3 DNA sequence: TGTGCCAGGCGACAGGGGCCTTCCTACGAGCAGTACTTC. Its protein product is CARRQGPSYEQYF.

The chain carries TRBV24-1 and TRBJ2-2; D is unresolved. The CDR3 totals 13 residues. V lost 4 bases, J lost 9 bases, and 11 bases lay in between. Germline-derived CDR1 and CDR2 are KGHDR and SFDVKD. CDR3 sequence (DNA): TGTGCCACCAGTGACCAAGCTACAAGGGAGCTGTTTTTT. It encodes CATSDQATRELFF.

The CDR3 DNA follows: TGCAGTGCTAGAGGGCAGGGGTACAGGTCCTATGGCTACACCTTC. Translated, it gives CSARGQGYRSYGYTF. The chain links TRBV20-1 to TRBJ1-2, with D perhaps matching TRBD1 (6 bases). Germline assignment: CDR1 DFQATT and CDR2 SNEGSKA (reference sequence). This CDR3 contains 15 residues. V was shortened by 1 base and J by 4 bases, with 16 bases between the two germline ends.

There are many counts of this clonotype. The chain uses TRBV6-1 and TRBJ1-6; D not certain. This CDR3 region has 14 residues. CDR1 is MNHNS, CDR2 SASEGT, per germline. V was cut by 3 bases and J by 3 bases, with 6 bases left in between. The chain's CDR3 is CASSDNLYNSPLHF. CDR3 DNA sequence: TGTGCCAGCAGTGACAATCTCTATAATTCACCCCTCCACTTT.

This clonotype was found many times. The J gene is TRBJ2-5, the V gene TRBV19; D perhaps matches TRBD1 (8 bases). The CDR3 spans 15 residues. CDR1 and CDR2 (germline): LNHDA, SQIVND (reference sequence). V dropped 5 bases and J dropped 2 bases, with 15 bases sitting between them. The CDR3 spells CASSPGQGLQETQYF. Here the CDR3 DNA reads TGTGCCAGTAGTCCCGGACAGGGACTACAAGAGACCCAGTACTTC.

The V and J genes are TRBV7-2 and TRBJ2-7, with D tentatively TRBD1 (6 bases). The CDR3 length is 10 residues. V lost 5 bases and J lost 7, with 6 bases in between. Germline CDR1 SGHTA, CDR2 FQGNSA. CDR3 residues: CASSGQEQYF. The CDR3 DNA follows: TGTGCCAGCAGCGGACAGGAGCAGTACTTC.

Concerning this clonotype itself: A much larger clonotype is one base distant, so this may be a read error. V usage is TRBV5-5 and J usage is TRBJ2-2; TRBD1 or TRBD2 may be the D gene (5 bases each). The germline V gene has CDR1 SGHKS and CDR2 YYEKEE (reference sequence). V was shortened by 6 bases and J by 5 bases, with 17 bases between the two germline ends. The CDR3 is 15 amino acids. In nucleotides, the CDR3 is TGTGCCAGCAACCCGGAGGCAGGGTGGACCGGGGAGCTGTTTTTT. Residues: CASNPEAGWTGELFF.

Here the CDR3 reads CASSLGSSGTGLERYF. The CDR3 bases are TGTGCCAGCAGCTTAGGATCCTCCGGGACAGGCCTGGAGCGATACTTC. V gene TRBV11-2 combines with J gene TRBJ2-7; TRBD1 matches 8 bases. Germline lookup yields CDR1 SGHAT and CDR2 FQNNGV. This CDR3 has 16 residues. V trimming: 1 base; J trimming: 13 bases; junction bases outside the gene matches: 18.

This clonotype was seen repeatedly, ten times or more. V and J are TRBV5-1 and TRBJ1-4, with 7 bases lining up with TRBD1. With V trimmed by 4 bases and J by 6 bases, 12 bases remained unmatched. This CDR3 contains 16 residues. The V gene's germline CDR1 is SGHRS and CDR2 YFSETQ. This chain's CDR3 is CASSLGQVSFYEKLFF. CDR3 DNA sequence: TGCGCCAGCAGCCTAGGACAGGTCTCCTTTTATGAAAAACTGTTTTTT.

This CDR3 reads CASRHGTGGGDTQYF. CDR3 DNA sequence: TGTGCCAGCAGACACGGGACAGGGGGCGGAGATACGCAGTATTTT. The chain is built from TRBV2 and TRBJ2-3; 12 bases align to TRBD1. Germline V gene sequence: CDR1 SNHLY, CDR2 FYNNEI. V shed 6 bases, J shed 5 bases, and the junction held 6 bases outside the gene matches. The CDR3 sequence is 15 residues long.

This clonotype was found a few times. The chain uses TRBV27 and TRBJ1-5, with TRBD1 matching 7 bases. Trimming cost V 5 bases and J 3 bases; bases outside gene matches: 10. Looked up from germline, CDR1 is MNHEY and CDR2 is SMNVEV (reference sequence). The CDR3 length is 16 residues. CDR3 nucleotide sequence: TGTGCCAGCAGTCCATTCACAGGGGACCTCAATCAGCCCCAGCATTTT. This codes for CASSPFTGDLNQPQHF.

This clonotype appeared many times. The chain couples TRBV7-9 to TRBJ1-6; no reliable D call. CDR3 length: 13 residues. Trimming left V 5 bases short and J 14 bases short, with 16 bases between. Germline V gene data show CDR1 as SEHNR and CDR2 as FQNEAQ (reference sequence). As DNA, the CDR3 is TGTGCCAGCAGCCACGGACTCTTTAGGTCCCTCCACTTT. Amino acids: CASSHGLFRSLHF.